The 5 T cell receptor beta chains given below trace back to one sample, sequenced in a study of identifying expanded T cells in peripheral blood. Profiling relied on immunoSEQ multiplex PCR, and the TCRdb table lists in-frame clones only, not all of them. The profile shows over 70,000 clones, 88% of them singletons. What was sequenced was blood. Receptor source: a person between 18 and 69 years old in good health.

The J gene is TRBJ2-3, the V gene TRBV15; TRBD2 matches 7 bases. J lost 7 bases, V lost 0 bases, and 13 bases had no gene match. Germline CDR1 and CDR2: LNHNV and YYDKDF (reference sequence). The CDR3 loop spans 17 amino acids. DNA of the CDR3: TGTGCCACCAGCAGAGAGGGCAGAGCTACGGGACTAAATACGCAGTATTTT. It translates to CATSREGRATGLNTQYF.

Turning to this clone: Additional DNA sequences in this sample encode the identical CDR3. The chain couples TRBV12-5 to TRBJ1-1, with TRBD1 as a possible D gene (6 bases). This CDR3 has 13 amino acids. The V end lost 0 bases, the J end lost 5 bases, and 7 bases lay between the germline ends. Germline CDR1 reads LGHNT; CDR2 reads FRNRAP. CDR3 coding DNA: TGTGCTAGTGGTTTGGTAGGGGGGACTGAAGCTTTCTTT. Translating gives CASGLVGGTEAFF.

The V call is TRBV5-1, the J call TRBJ2-7; unclear D gene. V was cut by 0 bases and J by 3 bases, with 13 bases left in between. The CDR3 is 15 residues long. Germline CDR1 reads SGHRS; CDR2 reads YFSETQ. The CDR3 coding sequence is TGCGCCAGCAGCTTGGGTCTGAGCACCGGCTACGAGCAGTACTTC. Its protein product is CASSLGLSTGYEQYF.

The gene calls are TRBV19 and TRBJ1-1; a weak D match, TRBD1 (6 bases). CDR3 length: 14 amino acids. V lost 6 bases to trimming and J lost 5 bases, with 16 bases between them. Germline-derived CDR1 and CDR2 are LNHDA and SQIVND (reference sequence). CDR3 region: CASRTSGARTEAFF. The CDR3 DNA reads TGTGCCAGTAGGACATCAGGGGCCAGGACTGAAGCTTTCTTT. Supplemented by reference TRBV19 and TRBJ1-1, the full variable domain reads DGGITQSPKYLFRKEGQNVTLSCEQNLNHDAMYWYRQDPGQGLRLIYYSQIVNDFQKGDIAEGYSVSREKKESFPLTVTSAQKNPTAFYLCASRTSGARTEAFFGQGTRLTVV.

The chain uses TRBV29-1 and TRBJ1-2; TRBD1 agrees at 8 bases. The V gene end was trimmed by 3 bases and the J gene end by 2 bases; junction bases not matched to a gene: 5. The CDR3 covers 14 residues. Germline loops: CDR1 SQVTM, CDR2 ANQGSEA. The CDR3 DNA reads as TGCAGCGTTGATGGAGACAGGGGAAACTATGGCTACACCTTC. Its protein is CSVDGDRGNYGYTF.